This TCR beta chain appears in the sequencing data of a study of blood T cell repertoires in COVID-19. Study as a whole: Some COVID-19 samples were acute and others convalescent; all came from the United States, Italy and Spain.

Assay: immunoSEQ multiplex PCR; the TCRdb copy retains only in-frame clones and omits some. The sample has around 130,000 clones; roughly 80% are singletons. The V end was cut by 4 bases, the J end by 7 bases, with 21 bases between. CDR3 length: 16 amino acids. CDR1 KGHDR and CDR2 SFDVKD come from the germline V gene. The rearrangement links TRBV24-1 to TRBJ1-2; D is unclear. Sequenced material: peripheral blood. The sequence was collected from a human donor in a cohort sampled during active COVID-19. The CDR3 sequence: CATSEGPAGNRVGYTF. The CDR3 DNA is TGTGCCACCAGTGAAGGGCCGGCGGGAAATAGGGTTGGCTACACCTTC.